The present entry profiles one T cell receptor beta chain with its context. This specimen belongs to a study of STAT5B mutations in CD4+ large granular lymphocyte leukemia. Libraries were prepared by immunoSEQ multiplex PCR; TCRdb keeps only in-frame clonotypes and omits some of them. The data hold almost 30,000 clones, with roughly 80% observed a single time. The clonotype comes from a human donor in good health. Sequencing used CD4+ T cells from blood buffy coats.

CDR3 residues: CASIQSRDRTAGTIYF. CDR3 nucleotides: TGTGCCAGTATACAATCGCGGGACAGGACGGCGGGCACCATATATTTT. The chain combines TRBV19 with TRBJ1-3, with 8 nucleotides matching TRBD1. Trimming at V came to 7 bases and at J to 9 bases, leaving 17 bases not matched to a gene. Germline V gives CDR1 LNHDA, CDR2 SQIVND (reference sequence). The CDR3 is 16 amino acids.